This T cell receptor (beta chain) was observed in a study of response to subunit inactivated influenza vaccine. Study conclusions and caveats: Authors suggested each seasonal influenza vaccination recruits few new T cells.

This CDR3 is built from 19 residues. In germline, CDR1 is LGHDT, CDR2 YNNKEL (reference sequence). After removal of 4 bases from V and 5 bases from J, the junction contained 12 bases not matched to a gene. TCRdb independently ran MiXCR on the RT-PCR reads; one entry per CDR3 protein. The sample consists of 450,000 to 600,000 distinct CDR3 sequences, 7.2% of them appearing once. This clonotype showed up many times. As yet, its antigen is unknown. This clonotype originated in a man aged 45 to 70 who received an inactivated influenza vaccine. The rearrangement links TRBV3-1 to TRBJ2-1; 15 nucleotides match TRBD2. The sample here was PBMCs from blood, taken around 25 months after vaccination. The CDR3 nucleotides are TGTGCCAGCAGCCCGGGACTAGCGGGGGGTTTCGGTACTGACAATGAGCAGTTCTTC. Its protein product is CASSPGLAGGFGTDNEQFF.